Presented here are 16 T cell receptor beta chains from one specimen sequenced in a study of identical twins. One entry per CDR3 protein results from TCRdb running MiXCR on the 5' RACE reads. In the table there are hundreds of thousands of distinct CDR3 sequences, around 6% of which are singletons. Sequences were obtained from naive T cells sorted from blood. All receptors derive from a man in his late teens or twenties in good health.

The chain has TRBV10-3 and TRBJ1-2, with D possibly matching TRBD1 (5 bases). The CDR3 contains 15 residues. Germline lookup yields CDR1 ENHRY and CDR2 SYGVKD. V was trimmed by 2 bases and J by 2 bases, leaving 12 bases between them. For the CDR3, the DNA is TGTGCCATCAGTGAGGTCCCCGGGGCAAACTATGGCTACACCTTC. It translates to CAISEVPGANYGYTF.

There are many counts of this clonotype. The CDR3 loop reads CASSPRVPNNEQFF. CDR3 sequence (DNA): TGTGCCAGCAGCCCAAGGGTCCCGAACAATGAGCAGTTCTTC. The chain joins TRBV12-3 or TRBV12-4 to TRBJ2-1; no definite D call. The CDR3 spans 14 residues. Between the trimmed V and J ends, which lost 6 bases and 5 bases, there was a span of 14 bases.

This clonotype was counted only a few times. The V gene is TRBV5-1, the J gene TRBJ2-1; 12 nucleotides agree with TRBD2. Germline V gene sequence: CDR1 SGHRS, CDR2 YFSETQ. J was trimmed by 6 bases and V by 3 bases; bases with no gene match: 4. The CDR3 length is 15 residues. For the CDR3, the DNA is TGCGCCAGCAGCTCCCCGGGACTAGCGGGCAATGAGCAGTTCTTC. This gives the protein CASSSPGLAGNEQFF. The variable domain in full, completed from reference TRBV5-1 and TRBJ2-1, reads KAGVTQTPRYLIKTRGQQVTLSCSPISGHRSVSWYQQTPGQGLQFLFEYFSETQRNKGNFPGRFSGRQFSNSRSEMNVSTLELGDSALYLCASSSPGLAGNEQFFGPGTRLTVL.

This clonotype was picked up many times. The chain employs TRBV20-1 and TRBJ2-3, with D possibly TRBD2 on 5 matching bases. Trimming stripped 2 bases from V and 2 bases from J, with 17 bases between. CDR3 size: 16 residues. Germline loops: CDR1 DFQATT, CDR2 SNEGSKA (reference sequence). The CDR3 region has the DNA TGCAGTGCTAGACTTAGACTACTACTCAACACAGATACGCAGTATTTT. It yields the protein CSARLRLLLNTDTQYF.

This clonotype turned up a few times. The genes are TRBV7-6 and TRBJ2-5; TRBD1 matches 7 bases. The CDR3 is 14 amino acids. The V gene's germline CDR1 is SGHVS and CDR2 FNYEAQ. V shed 4 bases, J shed 4 bases, and the junction held 6 bases outside the gene matches. The CDR3, as DNA: TGTGCCAGCAGCTCGACAGGGTGGGGAGAGACCCAGTACTTC. It codes for CASSSTGWGETQYF.

In regard to this clonotype: This may come from a read error, since a much larger clone is one base off. V usage is TRBV20-1 and J usage is TRBJ1-4, with D possibly being TRBD1 (6 bases). The CDR3 is 17 amino acids. V dropped 0 bases and J dropped 7 bases, with 21 bases sitting between them. Germline CDR1 and CDR2: DFQATT and SNEGSKA (reference sequence). CDR3 DNA sequence: TGCAGTGCTAGAGATTCGAGCGAGGCAGGGGATGGTGAAAAACTGTTTTTT. The encoded protein is CSARDSSEAGDGEKLFF.

At least ten counts were recorded for this clonotype. V and J are TRBV11-2 and TRBJ2-3, with D tentatively TRBD2 (5 bases). Germline V CDR1 and CDR2: SGHAT, FQNNGV. The CDR3 runs 14 residues. V was trimmed by 5 bases and J by 4 bases, leaving 13 bases between them. The CDR3 is CASSPGLEADTQYF. Written as DNA, the CDR3 is TGTGCCAGCAGCCCAGGACTGGAGGCAGATACGCAGTATTTT. The full variable domain, with the rest looked up from reference TRBV11-2 and TRBJ2-3, is EAGVAQSPRYKIIEKRQSVAFWCNPISGHATLYWYQQILGQGPKLLIQFQNNGVVDDSQLPKDRFSAERLKGVDSTLKIQPAKLEDSAVYLCASSPGLEADTQYFGPGTRLTVL.

Of note for this clonotype: The final CDR3 position lacks the conserved phenylalanine or tryptophan, pointing to a likely read error. Here the CDR3 reads CASSPLSGNTGELFS. In DNA, the CDR3 is TGTGCCAGCTCACCATTGAGCGGAAACACCGGGGAGCTGTTTTCT. The chain has TRBV18 and TRBJ2-2; TRBD2 might be the D (5 bases). Germline V gives CDR1 KGHSH, CDR2 LQKENI. The CDR3 is 15 residues long. V was clipped by 2 bases and J by 2 bases, with 9 bases between them.

This clonotype has more than one count but fewer than ten. This sequence joins TRBV6-1 and TRBJ2-5; D is unresolved. The V and J ends lost 6 bases and 0 bases respectively, with 14 bases between them. From germline, CDR1 is MNHNS and CDR2 SASEGT. CDR3 length: 15 amino acids. CDR3 in amino acids: CASSPGTEYQETQYF. CDR3 DNA: TGTGCCAGCAGCCCAGGAACAGAATACCAAGAGACCCAGTACTTC.

This clonotype came up a few times. The chain joins TRBV5-1 to TRBJ2-5; D unclear. Germline V gene data show CDR1 as SGHRS and CDR2 as YFSETQ. V lost 1 base, J lost 3 bases, and 7 bases lay in between. CDR3 length: 13 amino acids. In DNA, the CDR3 is TGCGCCAGCAGCTTGTCAGTGGAAGAGACCCAGTACTTC. This translates into CASSLSVEETQYF.

The J gene is TRBJ2-7, the V gene TRBV2; the D is unclear. CDR3 length: 13 amino acids. Deletions cut 4 bases from V and 5 bases from J, with 12 bases between. Germline lookup yields CDR1 SNHLY and CDR2 FYNNEI. The CDR3 spells CASSVRVSHEQYV. CDR3 nucleotides: TGTGCCAGCAGTGTCCGGGTCTCGCACGAGCAGTACGTC.

The chain uses TRBV4-1 and TRBJ1-2; D gene ambiguous. Germline values: CDR1 MGHRA, CDR2 YSYEKL. The CDR3 sequence is 15 residues long. Trimming stripped 4 bases from V and 4 bases from J, with 16 bases between. CDR3 nucleotide sequence: TGCGCCAGCAGCCCAGGTCCAGAGGGAAGCTATGGCTACACCTTC. Its protein is CASSPGPEGSYGYTF.

This clonotype was found a few times. The V gene is TRBV4-3, the J gene TRBJ1-4; no reliable D call. Germline V gene data show CDR1 as LGHNA and CDR2 as YSLEER. This CDR3 has 13 residues. V shed 0 bases and J shed 13 bases, with 12 bases lying between them. The CDR3 coding sequence is TGCGCCAGCAGCCAAGAAAGAAGATACCCACTGTTTTTT. Translated: CASSQERRYPLFF.

This clonotype was counted once. The chain combines TRBV7-9 with TRBJ2-3, with D possibly being TRBD2 (5 bases). Trimming left V 5 bases short and J 0 bases short, with 12 bases between. This CDR3 comprises 15 residues. Per the germline V gene, CDR1 is SEHNR and CDR2 is FQNEAQ (reference sequence). The DNA of the CDR3 is TGTGCCAGCAGCAACCCAGCGGAAAGCACAGATACGCAGTATTTT. Its protein product is CASSNPAESTDTQYF.

This clonotype appeared many times. The chain joins TRBV10-3 to TRBJ2-7; 9 bases are a match to TRBD1. The trim removed 3 bases at V and 6 bases at J, leaving 6 bases unmatched. This CDR3 has 14 residues. Germline V CDR1 and CDR2: ENHRY, SYGVKD. The CDR3 spells CAISDDRGTVEQYF. CDR3 sequence (DNA): TGTGCCATCAGTGACGACAGGGGGACAGTCGAGCAGTACTTC.

This clonotype turned up a few times. The chain links TRBV30 to TRBJ1-2, with TRBD1 matching 11 bases. Germline trimming cut 0 bases from V and 3 bases from J; bases unmatched to any gene: 6. The CDR3 length is 16 residues. From germline, CDR1 is GTSNPN and CDR2 SVGIG (reference sequence). The CDR3 DNA reads as TGTGCCTGGAGTGTATCGGGGACAGGGGGGGACTATGGCTACACCTTC. Translated: CAWSVSGTGGDYGYTF.